This TCR beta chain was sequenced in a study of T cells after yellow fever vaccination. This clonotype was seen more than once but under ten times. TCRdb re-analysed the 5' RACE reads in MiXCR, keeping a single row per CDR3 protein. Among 310,000 or so distinct CDR3 sequences listed, 3% to 4.5% were seen once. V was pared by 4 bases and J by 13 bases, with 15 bases between. Germline V gives CDR1 SGHDT, CDR2 YYEEEE. The CDR3 spans 12 residues. The genes are TRBV5-6 and TRBJ2-1, with D perhaps TRBD1 or TRBD2 (5 bases each). The TCR sequence derives from a man aged 18 to 29 who received the YFV17D yellow fever vaccine. Sequencing used PBMCs, obtained on the day of the yellow fever booster vaccination. In DNA, the CDR3 is TGTGCCAGCAGCCGGCCCGAGGGGCTACAGTTCTTC. Translation: CASSRPEGLQFF.